A selection of T cell receptor beta chains follows, all from one sample in a study of cytomegalovirus exposure and HLA in healthy donors. The table came from immunoSEQ multiplex PCR; TCRdb's copy has only in-frame clones and leaves some out. Of under 100,000 clones listed, 65% to 80% are singletons. The source material was PBMCs. The source of these receptors is a human donor in good health. Each CDR3 is given with its conserved first and last residue. D genes are given only for firm matches. A row's size may be missing; if present it is once, few, many or a size class.

V	D	size	J	CDR3	DNA
TRBV30	TRBD1	NA	TRBJ1-3	CAWRGPGQGSAFGNTIYF	TGTGCCTGGAGGGGACCGGGACAGGGTAGTGCGTTCGGAAACACCATATATTTT
TRBV4-2	NA	NA	TRBJ1-1	CASRTYANTEAFF	TGTGCCAGCAGGACATACGCGAACACTGAAGCTTTCTTT
TRBV27	NA	NA	TRBJ2-2	CASSLARSNTGELFF	TGTGCCAGCAGTTTAGCTAGGTCGAACACCGGGGAGCTGTTTTTT
TRBV25-1	NA	NA	TRBJ2-2	CASRIKGAGELFF	TGTGCCAGCAGAATCAAGGGGGCCGGGGAGCTGTTTTTT
TRBV19	TRBD2	NA	TRBJ2-3	CATGLSTDTQYF	TGTGCGACGGGACTATCCACAGATACGCAGTATTTT
TRBV7-6	NA	NA	TRBJ1-1	CASSLVVLGAVTTEAFF	TGTGCCAGCAGCTTAGTTGTTCTGGGGGCCGTGACCACTGAAGCTTTCTTT
TRBV15	NA	few	TRBJ2-5	CATSRGVQETQYF	TGTGCCACCAGCAGAGGCGTTCAAGAGACCCAGTACTTC
TRBV6-5	NA	NA	TRBJ1-2	CAPSGNNYGYTF	TGTGCCCCAAGCGGGAACAACTATGGCTACACCTTC
TRBV7-2	TRBD2	NA	TRBJ2-3	CASSSQRASGSLGTDTQYF	TGTGCCAGCAGCTCGCAAAGGGCTAGCGGGAGTTTGGGCACAGATACGCAGTATTTT
TRBV12-5	TRBD1	NA	TRBJ2-7	CVSGHGTGHYEQYF	TGTGTTAGTGGTCACGGGACAGGCCACTACGAGCAGTACTTC
TRBV7-2	TRBD1	once	TRBJ1-2	CASSDGTGGRGYTF	TGTGCCAGCAGCGATGGGACAGGGGGCCGTGGCTACACCTTC
TRBV19	NA	NA	TRBJ2-2	CASRTVGTGELFF	TGTGCCAGTAGGACAGTCGGCACCGGGGAGCTGTTTTTT
TRBV7-9	TRBD2	NA	TRBJ2-5	CSSSSGTSGRRLGEETQYF	TGTTCCAGCAGCAGCGGGACTAGCGGGAGAAGGTTGGGAGAAGAGACCCAGTACTTC
TRBV5-4	NA	few	TRBJ2-7	CASSLGVGTYEQYF	TGTGCCAGCAGCTTAGGAGTTGGAACATACGAGCAGTACTTC
TRBV6-6	TRBD1	NA	TRBJ1-2	CASRLDRANYGYTF	TGTGCCAGCAGATTAGACAGGGCCAACTATGGCTACACCTTC
TRBV5-4	TRBD1	NA	TRBJ2-7	CASTRDRGSYEQYF	TGTGCCAGCACCCGGGACAGGGGGTCCTACGAGCAGTACTTC
TRBV5-5	NA	NA	TRBJ1-1	CASSSLAGWAFF	TGTGCCAGCAGCTCCCTTGCCGGTTGGGCTTTCTTT
TRBV10-3	TRBD2	NA	TRBJ2-7	CAIGGAGGVNYEQYF	TGTGCCATCGGAGGGGCTGGGGGGGTGAACTACGAGCAGTACTTC
TRBV15	TRBD1	once	TRBJ1-5	CATSREDHRGGQPQHF	TGTGCCACCAGCAGAGAAGACCACAGGGGAGGTCAGCCCCAGCATTTT
TRBV7-9	NA	NA	TRBJ2-1	CASSLVSPYNEQFF	TGTGCCAGCAGCTTGGTTAGCCCCTACAATGAGCAGTTCTTC
TRBV6-6	NA	NA	TRBJ1-1	CASGGATGNTEAFF	TGTGCCAGCGGAGGGGCGACCGGGAACACTGAAGCTTTCTTT
TRBV19	NA	NA	TRBJ1-5	CASGGGHQPQHF	TGTGCCAGTGGGGGGGGACATCAGCCCCAGCATTTT
TRBV5-6	NA	few	TRBJ2-1	CASSPDRLVRDYEQFF	TGTGCCAGCAGCCCCGATAGACTAGTTCGGGATTATGAGCAGTTCTTC
TRBV6-6	TRBD2	few	TRBJ2-2	CASRKLAGGGGELFF	TGTGCCAGCAGAAAACTAGCGGGAGGTGGCGGGGAGCTGTTTTTT
TRBV29-1	NA	once	TRBJ1-5	CSPSLNQPQHF	TGCAGCCCCTCTCTAAATCAGCCCCAGCATTTT
TRBV5-5	NA	NA	TRBJ1-1	CASTLGGVREAFF	TGTGCCAGCACCCTAGGGGGGGTCAGGGAAGCTTTCTTT
TRBV18	TRBD1	NA	TRBJ1-1	CASSPSTGLESEAFF	TGTGCCAGCTCACCATCGACAGGGCTTGAAAGTGAAGCTTTCTTT
TRBV30	NA	NA	TRBJ2-1	CASRGGDNEQFF	TGTGCCTCGAGGGGGGGAGACAATGAGCAGTTCTTC
TRBV7-2	NA	NA	TRBJ1-1	CASSFTGLYTEAFF	TGTGCCAGCAGCTTTACAGGGCTGTACACTGAAGCTTTCTTT